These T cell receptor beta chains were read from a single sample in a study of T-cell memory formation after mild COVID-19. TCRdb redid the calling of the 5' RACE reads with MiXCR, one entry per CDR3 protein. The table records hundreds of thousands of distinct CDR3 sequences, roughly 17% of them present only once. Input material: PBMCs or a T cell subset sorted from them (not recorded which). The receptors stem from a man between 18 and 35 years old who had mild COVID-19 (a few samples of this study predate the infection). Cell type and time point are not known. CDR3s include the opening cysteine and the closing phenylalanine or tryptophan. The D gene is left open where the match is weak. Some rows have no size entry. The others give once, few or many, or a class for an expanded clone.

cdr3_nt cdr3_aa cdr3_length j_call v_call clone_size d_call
TGTGCCACCAGTGCTCGGACAGGGGACCAAGAGACCCAGTACTTC CATSARTGDQETQYF 15 TRBJ2-5 TRBV24-1 many TRBD1
TGTGCCAGCAGCTCTGGACAGGGGGGGTTAGGCTATGGCTACACCTTC CASSSGQGGLGYGYTF 16 TRBJ1-2 TRBV7-8 - TRBD1
TGTGCCAGCAGTCCCTGGACAGCGAACACTGAAGCTTTCTTT CASSPWTANTEAFF 14 TRBJ1-1 TRBV12-3/TRBV12-4 - -
TGTGCCAGCAGTAAAACAGGGGCCCGCTATCCCGGGGAGCTGTTTTTT CASSKTGARYPGELFF 16 TRBJ2-2 TRBV12-3/TRBV12-4 - TRBD1
TGCGCCAGCAGTGAGGGACTAGCGAGGGAGCAGTTCTTC CASSEGLAREQFF 13 TRBJ2-1 TRBV10-1 few TRBD2
TGTGCCAGCAGCTCTCAAAGGGTTAGCACAGATACGCAGTATTTT CASSSQRVSTDTQYF 15 TRBJ2-3 TRBV7-2 many -
TGTGCCAGCTCACCGGGTAGGGATCAGCCCCAGCATTTT CASSPGRDQPQHF 13 TRBJ1-5 TRBV18 many -
TGTGCCAGCAGTTACGGAACAGGGGTGGGTGGCTACACCTTC CASSYGTGVGGYTF 14 TRBJ1-2 TRBV6-5 - TRBD1
TGTGCCAGCAGCCGCATAGCCGCCGGGGAGCTGTTTTTT CASSRIAAGELFF 13 TRBJ2-2 TRBV7-9 many -
TGTGCCAGCAGTTTCCCAGGACAGCCCCAGCATTTT CASSFPGQPQHF 12 TRBJ1-5 TRBV6-6 - -
TGTGCCATCAGTGAGTCGAGCGGGGCTGGGGAGACCCAGTACTTC CAISESSGAGETQYF 15 TRBJ2-5 TRBV10-3 many TRBD2
TGTGCCAGCAGTCACCGGGAGACCCAGTACTTC CASSHRETQYF 11 TRBJ2-5 TRBV6-2/TRBV6-3 few -
TGCGCCAGCAGCTCACTAGCGGGGTTTTACAATGAGCAGTTCTTC CASSSLAGFYNEQFF 15 TRBJ2-1 TRBV5-1 few TRBD2
TGTGCCAGCAGCTTCCCAAAGCGGGGAGATTACAATGAGCAGTTCTTC CASSFPKRGDYNEQFF 16 TRBJ2-1 TRBV7-8 - TRBD2
TGTGCCAGCAGCTTAATGGTGGGGACTAGCGGCTACAATGAGCAGTTCTTC CASSLMVGTSGYNEQFF 17 TRBJ2-1 TRBV7-2 - TRBD2
TGCGCCAGCAGCCAAGAGACTCACCCTAGCACAGATACGCAGTATTTT CASSQETHPSTDTQYF 16 TRBJ2-3 TRBV4-1 many -
TGTGCCAGCAACCCGACTGGCTCCTACAATGAGCAGTTCTTC CASNPTGSYNEQFF 14 TRBJ2-1 TRBV7-8 many -
TGCGCCAGCAGCTTGGCCGGGCAGTCTCCTGGCTACACCTTC CASSLAGQSPGYTF 14 TRBJ1-2 TRBV5-1 many -
TGTGCCAGCAGCCCGTGGACAGGGCCAGGGGAGACCCAGTACTTC CASSPWTGPGETQYF 15 TRBJ2-5 TRBV7-9 - TRBD1
TGCGCCAGCAGCTTGTCCCCATCCGGGGGGATTTTAAGCGATACGCAGTATTTT CASSLSPSGGILSDTQYF 18 TRBJ2-3 TRBV5-1 few TRBD2
TGCGCCAGCAGCCGGCGGGGGCCCCCCATCCAGGAGCAGTTCTTC CASSRRGPPIQEQFF 15 TRBJ2-1 TRBV5-1 - -
TGTGCCAGCAGTTACACGATTAACGGCGGATCTGGAAACACCATATATTTT CASSYTINGGSGNTIYF 17 TRBJ1-3 TRBV6-5 - -
TGTGCCAGCACTCCGAATGGGTATGGCTACACCTTC CASTPNGYGYTF 12 TRBJ1-2 TRBV7-9 few -
TGTGCCAGCAGCGTCGGGCCTCTTAACTATGGCTACACCTTC CASSVGPLNYGYTF 14 TRBJ1-2 TRBV7-2 - -
TGCGCCAGCAGCGCCGGGACAGAAGCCGGGGAGCTGTTTTTT CASSAGTEAGELFF 14 TRBJ2-2 TRBV5-1 few TRBD1
TGTGCCAGTAGTACAGGGGGCAATGAGCAGTTCTTC CASSTGGNEQFF 12 TRBJ2-1 TRBV19 few TRBD1
TGTGCCAGCAGGCATGAAAGGGTCACGGATAAGCAGTATTTT CASRHERVTDKQYF 14 TRBJ2-3 TRBV5-4 - -
TGCAGTGCTAGAGATCTCGAGTCCTACAATGAGCAGTTCTTC CSARDLESYNEQFF 14 TRBJ2-1 TRBV20-1 - -
TGTGCCAGCAGCTTACTCTCCGGACAGGTTACAAACGAGCAGTACTTC CASSLLSGQVTNEQYF 16 TRBJ2-7 TRBV7-3 - TRBD1
TGTGCCAGCAGTGAGGGGTATGGCTACACCTTC CASSEGYGYTF 11 TRBJ1-2 TRBV6-1 many -
TGCGCCAGCAGTGGGGGCCTGGGAGAAAAACTGTTTTTT CASSGGLGEKLFF 13 TRBJ1-4 TRBV10-2 - -
TGCGCCAGCAGCCAGGCCGGGACAGGGGTTCCCGGGGAGCTGTTTTTT CASSQAGTGVPGELFF 16 TRBJ2-2 TRBV4-3 few TRBD1
TGTGCCAGCACCTCATCTTATGGGACAGTTACCAAAACTGAAGCTTTCTTT CASTSSYGTVTKTEAFF 17 TRBJ1-1 TRBV6-2/TRBV6-3 few TRBD1
TGCGCCAGCAGCTTGGGGGGTTCAGGTCTTGATTCACCCCTCCACTTT CASSLGGSGLDSPLHF 16 TRBJ1-6 TRBV5-1 once -
TGCGCCAGCAGCGTTCTAGCAGGGAAGTCGAATGAGCAGTTCTTC CASSVLAGKSNEQFF 15 TRBJ2-1 TRBV4-3 few -
TGCGCCAGCAGCTTGCTGCCGGGGACGGAACTAAACATTCAGTACTTC CASSLLPGTELNIQYF 16 TRBJ2-4 TRBV5-1 - -
TGCAGTGCTATAATCCTAGTTAGGACGGCCTGGGACAATGAGCAGTTCTTC CSAIILVRTAWDNEQFF 17 TRBJ2-1 TRBV20-1 - -
TGTGCCAGCAGTTCATACAGCCACGAGCAGTACTTC CASSSYSHEQYF 12 TRBJ2-7 TRBV6-2/TRBV6-3 - -
TGCGCCAGCAGCCAAGATGAACGGGGTCTCTTGGATTCACCCCTCCACTTT CASSQDERGLLDSPLHF 17 TRBJ1-6 TRBV4-1 - -
TGTGCCAGACTGGGGCACTACGAGCAGTACTTC CARLGHYEQYF 11 TRBJ2-7 TRBV7-9 - -
TGTGCCAGCAGCTTAGCACGGGGGGATGTCACAGATACGCAGTATTTT CASSLARGDVTDTQYF 16 TRBJ2-3 TRBV7-2 - TRBD2
TGCGCCAGCAGCAAATTGGTCAGGGGGGAGTACGAGCAGTACTTC CASSKLVRGEYEQYF 15 TRBJ2-7 TRBV4-3 once -
TGTGCCAGCAGCCCGCGGACAGGCCTAGGGGAGACCCAGTACTTC CASSPRTGLGETQYF 15 TRBJ2-5 TRBV7-8 - TRBD1
TGCGCCAGCAGCCAAGAGGGACTCCGAAAGGACCCGGCTCAGCCCCAGCATTTT CASSQEGLRKDPAQPQHF 18 TRBJ1-5 TRBV4-1 few -
TGTGCCACCAGTGACTCCCCAGGAGAGGAAGCTTTCTTT CATSDSPGEEAFF 13 TRBJ1-1 TRBV24-1 - -
TGTGCCAGCAGCTGGGCAGGGTCGGATAATTCACCCCTCCACTTT CASSWAGSDNSPLHF 15 TRBJ1-6 TRBV7-2 - -
TGTGCCAGCAGTTTATTCACAGGCCCCCTTAGCTCCTACGAGCAGTACTTC CASSLFTGPLSSYEQYF 17 TRBJ2-7 TRBV28 few -
TGTGCCACCAGTGATTTCACAGGCACTGAAGCTTTCTTT CATSDFTGTEAFF 13 TRBJ1-1 TRBV24-1 - -
TGTGCCAGCACCGTCGGTGGGGAGACCCAGTACTTC CASTVGGETQYF 12 TRBJ2-5 TRBV12-3/TRBV12-4 few -
TGTGCCAGCAGTCAGATGGGGCAGGGCGAAGAGACCCAGTACTTC CASSQMGQGEETQYF 15 TRBJ2-5 TRBV7-8 few -
TGTGCCAGCAGTTACTCGGGGCCCCAGGGGGTTTACCACGAGCAGTACTTC CASSYSGPQGVYHEQYF 17 TRBJ2-7 TRBV6-6 many TRBD1
TGTGCCAGCAGCCAAGCGGGCCTCCCCAATGAGCAGTTCTTC CASSQAGLPNEQFF 14 TRBJ2-1 TRBV14 - -
TGCAGCGTTGTTTTAAGCCAAGAGACCCAGTACTTC CSVVLSQETQYF 12 TRBJ2-5 TRBV29-1 - -
TGTGCCAGCAGTTACTCGAGGGACTACGAGCAGTACTTC CASSYSRDYEQYF 13 TRBJ2-7 TRBV6-5 - -
TGTGCCAGCAGCTTGACAGGGGACGGCACTGGGGCCAACGTCCTGACTTTC CASSLTGDGTGANVLTF 17 TRBJ2-6 TRBV7-2 few TRBD1
TGTGCCAGCAGCTTGGCGGGGGGGACCTACGAGCAGTACTTC CASSLAGGTYEQYF 14 TRBJ2-7 TRBV7-2 many TRBD2
TGTGCCAGCAGCTCCTCCCCGCTAACGGGCTCTGGGGCCAACGTCCTGACTTTC CASSSSPLTGSGANVLTF 18 TRBJ2-6 TRBV13 few -